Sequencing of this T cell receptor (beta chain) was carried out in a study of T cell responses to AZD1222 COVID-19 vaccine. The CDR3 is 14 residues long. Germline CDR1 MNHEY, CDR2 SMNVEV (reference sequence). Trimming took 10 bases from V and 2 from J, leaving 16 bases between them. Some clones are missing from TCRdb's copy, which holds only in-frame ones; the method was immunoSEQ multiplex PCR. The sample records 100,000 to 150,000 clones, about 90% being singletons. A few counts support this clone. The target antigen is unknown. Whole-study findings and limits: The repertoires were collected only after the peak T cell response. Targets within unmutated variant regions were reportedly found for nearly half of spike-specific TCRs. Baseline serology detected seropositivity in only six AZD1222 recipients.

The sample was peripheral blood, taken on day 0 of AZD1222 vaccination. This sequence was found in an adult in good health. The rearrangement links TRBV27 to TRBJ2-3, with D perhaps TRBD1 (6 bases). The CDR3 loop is CATSRQGHTDTQYF. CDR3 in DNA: TGTGCCACCTCCCGGCAGGGGCACACAGATACGCAGTATTTT.